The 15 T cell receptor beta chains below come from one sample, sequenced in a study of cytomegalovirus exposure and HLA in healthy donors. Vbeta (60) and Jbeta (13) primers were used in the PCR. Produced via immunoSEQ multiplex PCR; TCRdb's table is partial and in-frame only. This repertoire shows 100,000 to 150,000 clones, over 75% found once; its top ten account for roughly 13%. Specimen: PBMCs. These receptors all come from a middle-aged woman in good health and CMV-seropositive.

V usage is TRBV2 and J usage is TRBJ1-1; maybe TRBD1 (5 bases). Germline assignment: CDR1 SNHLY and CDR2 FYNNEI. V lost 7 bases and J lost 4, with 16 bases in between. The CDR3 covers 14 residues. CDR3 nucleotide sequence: TGTGCCAGCACAAAGGAGGGGAGGACCACTGAAGCTTTCTTT. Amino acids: CASTKEGRTTEAFF.

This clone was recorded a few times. The CDR3 is CASRVGQPYGYTF. As DNA, the CDR3 is TGTGCCAGCAGGGTGGGACAGCCCTATGGCTACACCTTC. The gene calls are TRBV7-2 and TRBJ1-2; 7 bases fit TRBD1. The CDR3 loop spans 13 amino acids. The V and J ends lost 6 bases and 4 bases, in that order; junction bases with no gene match: 5. Germline values: CDR1 SGHTA, CDR2 FQGNSA.

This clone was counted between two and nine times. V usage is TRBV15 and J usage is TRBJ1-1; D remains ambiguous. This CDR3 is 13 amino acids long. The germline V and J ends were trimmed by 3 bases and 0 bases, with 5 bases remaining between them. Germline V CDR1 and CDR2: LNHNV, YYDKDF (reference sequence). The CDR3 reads CATSRAVNTEAFF. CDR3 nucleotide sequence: TGTGCCACCAGCAGGGCGGTGAACACTGAAGCTTTCTTT. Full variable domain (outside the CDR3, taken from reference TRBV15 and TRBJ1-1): DAMVIQNPRYQVTQFGKPVTLSCSQTLNHNVMYWYQQKSSQAPKLLFHYYDKDFNNEADTPDNFQSRRPNTSFCFLDIRSPGLGDTAMYLCATSRAVNTEAFFGQGTRLTVV.

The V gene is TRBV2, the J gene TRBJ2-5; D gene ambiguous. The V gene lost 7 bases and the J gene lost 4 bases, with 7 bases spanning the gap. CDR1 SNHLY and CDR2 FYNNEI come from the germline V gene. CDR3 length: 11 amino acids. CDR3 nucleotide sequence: TGTGCCAGCAACCCGAGAGAGACCCAGTACTTC. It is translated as CASNPRETQYF. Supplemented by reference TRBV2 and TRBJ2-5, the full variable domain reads EPEVTQTPSHQVTQMGQEVILRCVPISNHLYFYWYRQILGQKVEFLVSFYNNEISEKSEIFDDQFSVERPDGSNFTLKIRSTKLEDSAMYFCASNPRETQYFGPGTRLLVL.

This CDR3 is CASSKGDRHYGYTF. The CDR3 DNA follows: TGTGCCAGCAGTAAGGGGGACAGGCATTATGGCTACACCTTC. The V gene is TRBV25-1, the J gene TRBJ1-2, with 8 bases matching TRBD1. Germline CDR1 MGHDK, CDR2 SYGVNS. J lost 5 bases, V lost 5 bases, and 7 bases had no gene match. This CDR3 has 14 amino acids.

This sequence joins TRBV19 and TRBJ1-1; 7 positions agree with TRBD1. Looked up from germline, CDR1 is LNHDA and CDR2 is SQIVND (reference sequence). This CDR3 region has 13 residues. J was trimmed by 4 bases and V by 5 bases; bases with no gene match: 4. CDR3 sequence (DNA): TGTGCCAGTAGTGGGCACAGGGGCACTGAAGCTTTCTTT. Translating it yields CASSGHRGTEAFF.

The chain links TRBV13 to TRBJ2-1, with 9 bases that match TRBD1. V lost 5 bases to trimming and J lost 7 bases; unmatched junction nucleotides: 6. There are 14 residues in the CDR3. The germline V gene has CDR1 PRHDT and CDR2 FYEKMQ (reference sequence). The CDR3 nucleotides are TGTGCCAGCAGCCCGGGGACAGGGTGGAATGAGCAGTTCTTC. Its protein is CASSPGTGWNEQFF.

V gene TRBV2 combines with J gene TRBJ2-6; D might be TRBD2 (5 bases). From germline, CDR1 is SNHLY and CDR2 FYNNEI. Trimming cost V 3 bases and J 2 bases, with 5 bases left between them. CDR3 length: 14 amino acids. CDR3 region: CASSDGAGANVLTF. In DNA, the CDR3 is TGTGCCAGCAGTGACGGGGCTGGGGCCAACGTCCTGACTTTC.

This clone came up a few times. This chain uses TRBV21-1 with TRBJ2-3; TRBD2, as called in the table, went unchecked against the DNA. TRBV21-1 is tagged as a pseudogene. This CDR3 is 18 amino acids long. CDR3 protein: CASSPESDSSADADTQYF. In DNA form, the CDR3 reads TGTGCCAGCAGCCCAGAGAGCGATTCTAGCGCTGATGCAGATACGCAGTATTTT.

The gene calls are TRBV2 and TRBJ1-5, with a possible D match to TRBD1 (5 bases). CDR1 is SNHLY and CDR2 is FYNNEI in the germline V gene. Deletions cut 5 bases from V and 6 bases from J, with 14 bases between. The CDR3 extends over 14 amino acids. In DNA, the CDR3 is TGTGCCAGCAGTACCCAGGGCGGGAGTCAGCCCCAGCATTTT. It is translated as CASSTQGGSQPQHF. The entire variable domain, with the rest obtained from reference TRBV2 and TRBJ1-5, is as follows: EPEVTQTPSHQVTQMGQEVILRCVPISNHLYFYWYRQILGQKVEFLVSFYNNEISEKSEIFDDQFSVERPDGSNFTLKIRSTKLEDSAMYFCASSTQGGSQPQHFGDGTRLSIL.

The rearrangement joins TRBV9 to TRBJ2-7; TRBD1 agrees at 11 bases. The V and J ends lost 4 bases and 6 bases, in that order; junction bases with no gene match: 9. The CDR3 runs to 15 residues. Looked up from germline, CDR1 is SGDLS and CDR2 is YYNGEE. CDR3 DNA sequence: TGTGCCAGCAGCCCGATTTCGGGACAGGGGGGCGAGCAGTACTTC. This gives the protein CASSPISGQGGEQYF. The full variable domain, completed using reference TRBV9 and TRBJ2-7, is DSGVTQTPKHLITATGQRVTLRCSPRSGDLSVYWYQQSLDQGLQFLIQYYNGEERAKGNILERFSAQQFPDLHSELNLSSLELGDSALYFCASSPISGQGGEQYFGPGTRLTVT.

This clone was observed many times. The CDR3: CASSLVSVNTEAFF. The CDR3 region has the DNA TGTGCCAGCAGCTTGGTATCGGTGAACACTGAAGCTTTCTTT. This chain links TRBV5-6 with TRBJ1-1; D not certain. The V end was cut by 0 bases, the J end by 0 bases, with 6 bases between. In germline, CDR1 is SGHDT, CDR2 YYEEEE. The CDR3 has 14 amino acids.

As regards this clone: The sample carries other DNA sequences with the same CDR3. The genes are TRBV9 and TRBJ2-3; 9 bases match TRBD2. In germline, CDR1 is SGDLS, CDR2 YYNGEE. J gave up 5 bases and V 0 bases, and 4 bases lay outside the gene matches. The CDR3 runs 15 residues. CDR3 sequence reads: CASSVGVSGRDTQYF. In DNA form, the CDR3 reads TGTGCCAGCAGCGTAGGGGTTAGCGGGAGAGATACGCAGTATTTT. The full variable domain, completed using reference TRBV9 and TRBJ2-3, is DSGVTQTPKHLITATGQRVTLRCSPRSGDLSVYWYQQSLDQGLQFLIQYYNGEERAKGNILERFSAQQFPDLHSELNLSSLELGDSALYFCASSVGVSGRDTQYFGPGTRLTVL.

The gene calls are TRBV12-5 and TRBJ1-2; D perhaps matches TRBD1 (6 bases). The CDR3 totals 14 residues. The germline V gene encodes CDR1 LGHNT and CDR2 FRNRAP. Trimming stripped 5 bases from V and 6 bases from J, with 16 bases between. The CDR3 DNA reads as TGTGCTAGTGGTGTTGAGGGGGGGGCGAATGGCTACACCTTC. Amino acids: CASGVEGGANGYTF.

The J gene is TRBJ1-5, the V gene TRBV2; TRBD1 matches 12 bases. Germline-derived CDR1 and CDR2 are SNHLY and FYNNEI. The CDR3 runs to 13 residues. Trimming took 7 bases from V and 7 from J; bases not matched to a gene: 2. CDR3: CASTGTGGQPQHF. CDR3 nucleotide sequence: TGTGCCAGCACCGGGACAGGGGGCCAGCCCCAGCATTTT.